The 21 T cell receptor beta chains given below trace back to one sample, sequenced in a study of T cells after yellow fever vaccination. TCRdb ran MiXCR on the 5' RACE reads and lists one entry per CDR3 protein. The profile covers around 610,000 distinct CDR3 sequences, with roughly 14% appearing a single time and over 12% taken by the ten largest. The sequences come from PBMCs, collected on the day of the yellow fever booster vaccination. These receptors came from a man aged 25-40 years who received the YFV17D yellow fever vaccine.

This clonotype showed up just a few times. The chain combines TRBV4-3 with TRBJ2-3; 13 bases map to TRBD2. CDR3 size: 16 residues. CDR1 and CDR2 from the germline V gene are LGHNA and YSLEER. J lost 2 bases, V lost 4 bases, and 3 bases had no gene match. For the CDR3, the DNA is TGCGCCAGCAGCCGGGGACTAGCGGGAAACACAGATACGCAGTATTTT. Protein: CASSRGLAGNTDTQYF.

The chain has TRBV25-1 and TRBJ1-1; 8 nucleotides match TRBD1. The CDR3 is 16 residues long. Germline trimming cut 0 bases from V and 5 bases from J; bases unmatched to any gene: 8. Germline V lookup: CDR1 MGHDK, CDR2 SYGVNS. CDR3 DNA sequence: TGTGCCAGCAGTGAATATCCCCAGGGGGCGCCTACTGAAGCTTTCTTT. Translation gives CASSEYPQGAPTEAFF.

This clonotype was picked up a small number of times. The chain joins TRBV25-1 to TRBJ2-7, with D perhaps TRBD2 (6 bases). Germline lookup yields CDR1 MGHDK and CDR2 SYGVNS. Between the trimmed V and J ends, which lost 2 bases and 0 bases, there was a span of 14 bases. The CDR3 runs 16 residues. The CDR3 is CASSEGGYGNSYEQYF. DNA of the CDR3: TGTGCCAGCAGTGAAGGAGGGTACGGGAACTCCTACGAGCAGTACTTC.

This clonotype was counted between two and nine times. This chain joins TRBV7-6 and TRBJ2-1; TRBD2 aligns across 7 bases. V gave up 5 bases and J gave up 8 bases; unmatched junction bases: 15. This CDR3 contains 16 residues. CDR1 SGHVS and CDR2 FNYEAQ come from the germline V gene. CDR3: CASSPDGGGSWDEQFF. CDR3 in DNA: TGTGCCAGCAGCCCCGACGGAGGCGGGAGTTGGGATGAGCAGTTCTTC.

This clonotype has at least ten counts. The chain has TRBV7-2 and TRBJ2-3, with 8 nucleotides matching TRBD1. The CDR3 spans 13 residues. CDR1 is SGHTA, CDR2 FQGNSA, per germline. J lost 6 bases, V lost 1 base, and 0 bases had no gene match. The DNA of the CDR3 is TGTGCCAGCAGCTTAGACAGGGGGGATACGCAGTATTTT. This sequence encodes CASSLDRGDTQYF.

This chain links TRBV20-1 with TRBJ2-7; D ambiguous. The germline V and J ends were trimmed by 8 bases and 9 bases, with 20 bases remaining between them. The CDR3 runs 12 residues. Per germline, CDR1 DFQATT and CDR2 SNEGSKA (reference sequence). DNA of the CDR3: TGCAGTCCACTGGGCCTACGGAACAGGCAGTACTTC. This codes for CSPLGLRNRQYF.

The rearrangement uses TRBV28 and TRBJ1-1; possibly TRBD1 for D (5 bases). Germline V lookup: CDR1 MDHEN, CDR2 SYDVKM. The ends were cut back, 1 base at V and 5 bases at J, with 14 bases in the middle. The CDR3 runs 15 residues. CDR3 nucleotides: TGTGCCAGCAGTTTATCCTTCAGGGACGGGACTGAAGCTTTCTTT. It yields the protein CASSLSFRDGTEAFF.

The J gene is TRBJ2-1, the V gene TRBV11-2, with a possible D match to TRBD2 (5 bases). Deletions cut 6 bases from V and 7 bases from J, with 19 bases between. The CDR3 is made up of 15 amino acids. Germline loops: CDR1 SGHAT, CDR2 FQNNGV. The CDR3 region is CASRSVRGLWNEQFF. The CDR3 nucleotides are TGTGCCAGCAGATCAGTCCGAGGGTTGTGGAATGAGCAGTTCTTC.

The chain is built from TRBV20-1 and TRBJ2-7; the D is unclear. The V gene's germline CDR1 is DFQATT and CDR2 SNEGSKA (reference sequence). Trimming shortened V by 5 bases and J by 2 bases, and 7 bases separated the two germline ends. The CDR3 has 11 residues. CDR3 sequence: CSAGSTYEQYF. As DNA, the CDR3 is TGCAGTGCTGGTAGCACCTACGAGCAGTACTTC.

The V and J genes are TRBV7-2 and TRBJ1-5; D unclear. This CDR3 has 13 amino acids. Germline V lookup: CDR1 SGHTA, CDR2 FQGNSA. V lost 1 base and J lost 5, with 6 bases in between. The CDR3 protein is CASSLDSHQPQHF. CDR3 nucleotides: TGTGCCAGCAGCTTAGATTCCCATCAGCCCCAGCATTTT.

This clonotype was seen repeatedly, ten times or more. This chain links TRBV3-1 with TRBJ2-7; D may correspond to TRBD1 or TRBD2 (5 bases each). This CDR3 is built from 14 residues. V was pared by 8 bases and J by 1 base, with 15 bases between. CDR1 and CDR2 (germline): LGHDT, YNNKEL (reference sequence). As DNA, the CDR3 is TGTGCCAGCGCCGGGGCAGGGAAGTCCTACGAGCAGTACTTC. This sequence encodes CASAGAGKSYEQYF.

This clonotype was seen a few times. The chain couples TRBV20-1 to TRBJ1-1, with D unclear. The germline V gene has CDR1 DFQATT and CDR2 SNEGSKA (reference sequence). Deletions cut 1 base from V and 1 base from J, with 10 bases between. This CDR3 is 14 amino acids long. DNA for the CDR3: TGCAGTGCTAGAGGGTTCGCCACGAACACTGAAGCTTTCTTT. It translates to CSARGFATNTEAFF.

There are a few counts of this clonotype. The V and J genes are TRBV30 and TRBJ1-4; no definite D call. V was cut by 3 bases and J by 8 bases, with 16 bases left in between. Looked up from germline, CDR1 is GTSNPN and CDR2 is SVGIG (reference sequence). This CDR3 has 14 amino acids. The chain's CDR3 is CAWRGRALQEKLFF. The CDR3 DNA follows: TGTGCCTGGAGAGGAAGGGCGCTACAGGAAAAACTGTTTTTT.

There are a few counts of this clonotype. The V and J genes are TRBV7-2 and TRBJ1-3; TRBD1 matches 7 bases. The length of the CDR3 is 15 residues. CDR1 SGHTA and CDR2 FQGNSA come from the germline V gene. V dropped 4 bases and J dropped 4; count of bases not matched to a gene: 7. CDR3 loop: CASSYQTGYGNTIYF. The CDR3 nucleotides are TGTGCCAGCAGCTACCAGACAGGGTACGGAAACACCATATATTTT.

The chain is built from TRBV20-1 and TRBJ2-7; D call uncertain. CDR1 and CDR2 from the germline V gene are DFQATT and SNEGSKA (reference sequence). Trimming removed 5 bases from V and 0 bases from J, with 11 bases in between. This CDR3 has 13 amino acids. The CDR3 DNA is TGCAGTGCTCCAAGACAAAGCTCCTACGAGCAGTACTTC. Its translation: CSAPRQSSYEQYF.

This clonotype was observed a few times. V usage is TRBV6-5 and J usage is TRBJ2-3; a weak D match, TRBD1 (5 bases). The CDR3 extends over 14 amino acids. CDR1 and CDR2 (germline): MNHEY, SVGAGI. V lost 2 bases, J lost 1 base, and 7 bases lay in between. The CDR3 here is CASSYPRGTDTQYF. In DNA, the CDR3 is TGTGCCAGCAGTTACCCCAGGGGCACAGATACGCAGTATTTT.

The chain couples TRBV27 to TRBJ1-2; D gene ambiguous. The CDR3 has 13 amino acids. Germline V lookup: CDR1 MNHEY, CDR2 SMNVEV (reference sequence). The V end lost 0 bases, the J end lost 6 bases, and 8 bases lay between the germline ends. The CDR3 protein is CASSLSLWNGYTF. CDR3 nucleotides: TGTGCCAGCAGTTTATCGTTATGGAATGGCTACACCTTC.

This clonotype was seen a few times. The chain carries TRBV12-3 or TRBV12-4 and TRBJ1-5, with 9 bases lining up with TRBD1. V lost 4 bases and J lost 7; bases outside the gene matches: 5. The CDR3 sequence is 14 residues long. The CDR3 loop is CASSSGQGWQPQHF. The DNA of the CDR3 is TGTGCCAGCAGTTCCGGACAGGGGTGGCAGCCCCAGCATTTT.

This clonotype showed up just a few times. V usage is TRBV5-1 and J usage is TRBJ1-2, with 10 bases that match TRBD1. Germline V gene data show CDR1 as SGHRS and CDR2 as YFSETQ. The CDR3 is made up of 14 amino acids. J lost 7 bases, V lost 4 bases, and 7 bases had no gene match. The CDR3 reads CASSGGDRGSGYTF. Here the CDR3 DNA reads TGCGCCAGCAGCGGGGGGGACAGGGGCTCTGGCTACACCTTC.

This clonotype has ten or more counts. The V and J genes are TRBV4-3 and TRBJ2-7; 7 nucleotides line up with TRBD2. This CDR3 spans 20 amino acids. The J segment lost 4 bases and the V segment lost 0 bases, leaving 21 bases of the junction unmatched. In germline, CDR1 is LGHNA, CDR2 YSLEER. Here the CDR3 reads CASSQDQSSFGGRAGYEQYF. In DNA form, the CDR3 reads TGCGCCAGCAGCCAAGATCAATCGAGTTTTGGGGGGAGGGCCGGGTACGAGCAGTACTTC.

Only a few counts were recorded for this clonotype. CDR3: CASSPGAHQGETQYF. The CDR3 DNA is TGCGCCAGCAGTCCGGGGGCGCATCAGGGAGAGACCCAGTACTTC. The chain has TRBV23-1 and TRBJ2-5; D may be TRBD1 or TRBD2 (6 bases each). TRBV23-1 is classed as an ORF, of uncertain function. The CDR3 runs 15 residues. Trimming took 4 bases from V and 4 from J, leaving 16 bases between them.